This T cell receptor (beta chain) was recovered during a study of blood T cell repertoires in COVID-19 (dated by TCRdb to the early 2020s). In terms of the full investigation: Samples covering the acute and convalescent phases of COVID-19 were provided by collaborators in the United States, Italy and Spain. The prospective study material was composed of cDNA or gDNA derived from T cells, B-cell-depleted T cells, or PBMCs. Where available, HLA class I and class II types were obtained from metadata supplied by the sample provider rather than from assay-based typing. The repertoires were released in a freely available public database intended as a resource for research on the immune response to SARS-CoV-2. A de-identified subject ID, COVID-19 status, age in years and sex were almost always included in the sample metadata. Samples came from the ongoing ImmuneRACE study (first 160 participants) plus 1,254 subjects from 6 global collaborators. The dataset comprised deeply sampled blood TCRbeta repertoires from subjects exposed to, actively infected with, or recovered from COVID-19. Broader findings and caveats from the paper: The quantity of clinical and demographic metadata differed by source and by participant and was supplied without curation.

In the prospective study, participants were about 18 to 100 years old, resided in about two dozen geographic areas of the United States, and were enrolled through a virtual design. In the prospective study, participants were assigned to cohorts based on the clinical history participants reported in a screening survey and a study questionnaire. A participant counted as exposed if, within 2 weeks of entering the study, that participant had been in contact with someone who had a PCR-confirmed or clinician-diagnosed COVID-19 case. Mobile phlebotomists in the prospective study collected whole blood, serum and a nasopharyngeal or oropharyngeal swab from every participant. Additional blood draws and questionnaires over an approximately 2-month period could optionally be provided by prospective study participants. Blood samples from the prospective study were shipped frozen or at room temperature prior to DNA extraction.

V trim: 4 bases; J trim: 1 base; unmatched bases: 8. The CDR3 spans 15 residues, from the cysteine through the phenylalanine. Only the CDR3 DNA stays, 45 bases, in frame from base 1. The germline V gene (reference sequence) provides CDR1 GTSNPN and CDR2 SVGIG. With respect to this clone: Its antigen is unknown. Base quality data are lacking; no much larger clone is found one base away.

TCRbeta CDR3 regions were amplified from genomic DNA using the immunoSEQ Assay, a bias-controlled multiplex PCR. On the study's bioinformatics: Within the assay, amplification of reference gene primers was used to estimate how many nucleated cells each sample contained. To quantify the absolute abundance of each unique TCRbeta CDR3 rearrangement, sequence reads were collapsed and filtered. Productive Simpson clonality was computed per sample as the square root of Simpson's diversity index over productive rearrangements. TCRdb's version of the immuneACCESS table is confined to in-frame rearrangements and falls short of the full clone set. An unresolved V gene accounts for under half of the shortfall where checked; the remainder is of unknown origin. V, J and clone size were drawn from that table, and D and trimming were deduced from the DNA. Here the sample has approximately 65,000 clones; under 80% occur a single time. 51% of the sample is taken by the ten largest.

The sequence was obtained from a woman aged 55-70 years who had been exposed to COVID-19. The rearranged chain carries TRBV30 and TRBJ1-2; 8 nucleotides in the junction match TRBD1. The sample taken for sequencing was PBMCs or T cells enriched from blood (not recorded which). This receptor carries the CDR3 CAWKLGQAFNYGYTF. The sequenced DNA is TGTGCCTGGAAGTTGGGACAGGCATTTAACTATGGCTACACCTTC.